This is a list of T cell receptor beta chains from one sample in a study of blood T cells in healthy people across ages. MiXCR, applied by TCRdb to the 5' RACE reads, yields one record per CDR3 protein. The sample holds about 1 million distinct CDR3 sequences, over 35% seen once. Sequences were obtained from blood. These receptors all stem from a woman aged 55-70 years in good health. Both conserved end residues are part of each CDR3. A D gene is named only where the DNA matches it firmly. Only some rows state a clone size, as once, few, many or a class for expanded clones.

size	J	D	V	CDR3	DNA
.	TRBJ2-5	.	TRBV2	CASSGPQETQYF	TGTGCCAGCAGTGGGCCCCAAGAGACCCAGTACTTC
few	TRBJ2-7	.	TRBV2	CATQPGTSYEQYF	TGTGCCACCCAGCCAGGGACTTCCTACGAGCAGTACTTC
.	TRBJ2-5	.	TRBV6-6	CASSGRDNRQETQYF	TGTGCCAGCAGTGGCCGGGACAACCGACAAGAGACCCAGTACTTC
.	TRBJ1-2	.	TRBV9	CASSGPTGHHGYTF	TGTGCCAGCAGCGGACCAACAGGGCATCATGGCTACACCTTC
.	TRBJ1-5	TRBD1	TRBV7-9	CASSLGDRGRRGQPQHF	TGTGCCAGCAGCTTGGGGGACAGGGGTCGGCGTGGTCAGCCCCAGCATTTT
few	TRBJ2-5	.	TRBV4-1	CASSRLTLEEETQYF	TGCGCCAGCAGCCGACTAACGCTGGAGGAAGAGACCCAGTACTTC
few	TRBJ2-7	.	TRBV2	CASSDSEAFSYEQYF	TGTGCCAGCAGTGACTCTGAAGCGTTCTCCTACGAGCAGTACTTC
few	TRBJ2-1	TRBD2	TRBV29-1	CSVFSGFAFTYNEQFF	TGCAGCGTTTTTAGCGGGTTCGCCTTTACTTACAATGAGCAGTTCTTC
few	TRBJ2-7	.	TRBV9	CASSVGVGGGYEQYF	TGTGCCAGCAGCGTAGGAGTGGGAGGCGGGTACGAGCAGTACTTC
.	TRBJ2-7	.	TRBV4-1	CASSQVSGVPYEQYF	TGCGCCAGCAGCCAAGTTTCGGGAGTGCCCTACGAGCAGTACTTC
.	TRBJ2-5	TRBD2	TRBV9	CASSVELAGNQETQYF	TGTGCCAGCAGCGTAGAACTAGCGGGGAACCAAGAGACCCAGTACTTC
few	TRBJ1-2	TRBD1	TRBV28	CASSLLIRDRGHGYTF	TGTGCCAGCAGTTTACTGATCCGGGACAGGGGGCATGGCTACACCTTC
few	TRBJ2-6	.	TRBV14	CASSQDPLGANVLTF	TGTGCCAGCAGCCAAGATCCTCTTGGGGCCAACGTCCTGACTTTC